This T cell receptor (beta chain) was found in a study of T cells after yellow fever vaccination (dated by TCRdb to the late 2010s). For context, the study as a whole: The SMART-Seq v4 Ultra Low Input RNA kit was used to prepare libraries from fractions with low cell numbers. To follow T-cell clones before and after primary and booster YFV17D yellow fever vaccination, bulk TCR alpha and beta repertoires were sequenced over time. Two healthy male donors, one aged 18 to 30 and one aged 30 to 40 years, made up the cohort. Blood samples were taken at several timepoints before and after primary and secondary immunization, and bulk PBMC replicates and cell subsets were isolated.

The sample's treatment or condition label is to be understood as: live attenuated yellow fever vaccine strain. At every blood-draw timepoint, two biological replicates of bulk PBMCs were collected. PBMCs were isolated from peripheral blood using a standard Ficoll-Paque protocol. TriZol was used to extract RNA from bulk PBMCs, from CD4 and CD8 fractions, and from dextramer-positive and dextramer-negative fractions. Points the paper makes about the study in general: The secondary T-cell response was found to be weaker but faster than the primary response, with a peak reached on day 5 rather than on day 15. The study included only two donors, which limits how far the findings can be generalized. Most clones expanded after primary vaccination (around 97% of CD4 and 80% to 90% of CD8) were re-detected after the booster, suggesting that broad memory maintenance occurred. Because abundant contaminating clonotypes from the bulk population could be contained in FACS-sorted repertoires, computational filtering was required. A small fraction of clonotypes appeared in both the CD4 and CD8 compartments, likely as a result of convergent recombination.

The CDR3 goes from the cysteine to the phenylalanine over 21 residues. Only CDR3 DNA is held: 63 bases, read in frame from base 1. Trimming costs V 5 bases and J 3 bases, and their ends lie 34 bases apart. Taken from the germline V gene (reference sequence), the CDR1 and CDR2 loops are LNHNV and YYDKDF. TCR cDNA was synthesized by 5'RACE template switching, which introduced a universal primer site and unique molecular identifiers. Priming of cDNA synthesis was performed from both the TCR alpha and TCR beta constant segments. Library amplification involved two PCR steps, and the second step added sample barcodes and sequencing adapters. Sequencing of libraries was done on Illumina HiSeq 2500 (2x100 bp) or NovaSeq (2x150 bp). In the paper's pipeline: Demultiplexing of reads and collapsing into UMI consensus sequences were performed with MIGEC, and V(D)J alignment was carried out with MiXCR. Vaccine-responding clonotypes were defined with edgeR using replicate PBMC samples, requiring FDR below 0.01 and a log2 fold change above 5 up to day 15. Each bulk clonotype received a CD4 or CD8 identity based on whether the sequenced CD4 or CD8 repertoire contained that clonotype at higher abundance. TCRdb trimmed public reads at Q25 via fastp, called clones via MiXCR and kept in-frame beta chains. Records with the same CDR3 protein are collapsed into one entry carrying the most frequent genes and DNA. TCRdb's processing, not the study's, gives the V and J calls here. For this sample the table gives 360,000 or so distinct CDR3 sequences, of which roughly 10% were detected only once. Jointly, the top ten make up around 19% of the sample.

Notes on this clonotype: Its binding antigen is unknown. The input lacks base qualities; no much larger clone sits a single base away.

The sequence came from a man between 18 and 35 years old who received the YFV17D yellow fever vaccine. The source was PBMCs, collected on the day of the first yellow fever vaccination. Rearrangement joined TRBV15 to TRBJ1-1; possibly the D gene is TRBD1, per 6 matching bases. CDR3 loop: CATSGGGFDRSQSGWDTEAFF. The DNA reads TGTGCCACCAGCGGGGGGGGGTTCGACAGGTCACAGTCCGGGTGGGACACTGAAGCTTTCTTT.